This passage covers 28 T cell receptor beta chains from one sample sequenced in a study of beta chain features in type 1 diabetes (dated by TCRdb to the late 2010s). The receptor library was made with the immunoSEQ multiplex PCR assay. All of the isolated RNA was reverse transcribed with the High Capacity cDNA Reverse Transcription Kit, so expressed TCRB transcripts were sequenced. In its TCRdb copy, this immuneACCESS table keeps in-frame sequences only and misses some clones. Where compared with another copy, unresolved V genes explain less than half of these, and the others have no known cause. For this sample there are approximately 400,000 clones; around 16% appear just once. About 0.02% of the sample lies in the top ten. Material: naive CD4+ T cells from blood. The cell subset or site label, as the study defines it: true naive CD4+ T cells. The receptors originated from a young woman in good health.

This clone was recorded a few times. The J gene is TRBJ2-5, the V gene TRBV4-2; D is possibly TRBD1 (6 bases). The CDR3 consists of 14 residues. Trimming stripped 1 base from V and 4 bases from J, with 10 bases between. Germline CDR1 LGHNA, CDR2 YNFKEQ. The CDR3 nucleotides read TGTGCCAGCAGCCAAGGATTCAGGGGAGAGACCCAGTACTTC. Translating gives CASSQGFRGETQYF.

This clone was seen more than once but under ten times. This chain links TRBV6-1 with TRBJ1-2, with 7 bases fitting TRBD1. V lost 3 bases to trimming and J lost 4 bases; unmatched junction nucleotides: 14. This CDR3 has 17 residues. Germline loops: CDR1 MNHNS, CDR2 SASEGT. DNA for the CDR3: TGTGCCAGCAGTGACCAGGTGACAGGGAGTAAGGGCTATGGCTACACCTTC. Translated, it gives CASSDQVTGSKGYGYTF.

The table lists this clone with a few counts. The rearrangement uses TRBV30 and TRBJ2-1; 7 bases fit TRBD2. The CDR3 runs to 11 residues. In germline, CDR1 is GTSNPN, CDR2 SVGIG (reference sequence). Unmatched junction bases numbered 1, after V lost 2 bases and J lost 9 bases. The CDR3 is CAWSSSGEQFF. CDR3 DNA sequence: TGTGCCTGGAGTTCTAGCGGTGAGCAGTTCTTC.

This clone was detected only a few times. The J gene is TRBJ2-2, the V gene TRBV2; 9 bases fit TRBD1. The CDR3 is 14 residues long. Germline assignment: CDR1 SNHLY and CDR2 FYNNEI. V gave up 6 bases and J gave up 6 bases; unmatched junction bases: 5. The CDR3, as DNA: TGTGCCAGCAGCAGGACAGGGGTGGCCGGGGAGCTGTTTTTT. The encoded protein is CASSRTGVAGELFF.

The sample holds a few counts of this clone. CDR3 in DNA: TGCGCCAGCAGCTTGGGGCTAGCGGGAGTTTCCAACATTCAGTACTTC. This codes for CASSLGLAGVSNIQYF. The chain combines TRBV5-1 with TRBJ2-4; 10 nucleotides match TRBD2. The length of the CDR3 is 16 residues. V dropped 0 bases and J dropped 7; count of bases not matched to a gene: 7. Germline CDR1 and CDR2: SGHRS and YFSETQ.

This clone has more than one count but fewer than ten. Within the sample, other DNA sequences also encode this same CDR3. The chain is built from TRBV5-4 and TRBJ2-7, with D perhaps matching TRBD1 (6 bases). V lost 4 bases, J lost 0 bases, and 8 bases lay in between. Germline-derived CDR1 and CDR2 are SGHNT and YYREEE (reference sequence). The CDR3 consists of 13 residues. The CDR3 loop reads CASSPQGSYEQYF. As DNA, the CDR3 is TGTGCCAGCAGCCCACAGGGCTCCTACGAGCAGTACTTC.

V gene TRBV28 combines with J gene TRBJ1-4; D remains unclear. Looked up from germline, CDR1 is MDHEN and CDR2 is SYDVKM. V was cut by 3 bases and J by 7 bases, with 15 bases left in between. The CDR3 has 15 amino acids. CDR3 amino acids: CASSLTGSAGEKLFF. DNA for the CDR3: TGTGCCAGCAGTTTGACCGGGTCCGCGGGTGAAAAACTGTTTTTT.

This clone was counted a few times. The chain carries TRBV9 and TRBJ2-1, with 7 bases aligning to TRBD1. The CDR3 covers 15 residues. Per germline, CDR1 SGDLS and CDR2 YYNGEE. V gave up 2 bases and J gave up 1 base; unmatched junction bases: 3. The CDR3 nucleotides are TGTGCCAGCAGCGTCTCGGGACAGTCCTACAATGAGCAGTTCTTC. Translating it yields CASSVSGQSYNEQFF.

This chain connects TRBV6-1 to TRBJ1-1; a weak D match, TRBD1 (5 bases). V was pared by 4 bases and J by 2 bases, with 14 bases between. Germline values: CDR1 MNHNS, CDR2 SASEGT. There are 15 residues in the CDR3. In DNA form, the CDR3 reads TGTGCCAGCAGTGCCTTCAAGACAGTTAACACTGAAGCTTTCTTT. Translating it yields CASSAFKTVNTEAFF.

This clone was seen a handful of times. V and J are TRBV30 and TRBJ2-1; D is possibly TRBD2 (6 bases). With 2 bases removed from V and 9 bases from J, the gap between germline ends came to 14 bases. Germline V gives CDR1 GTSNPN, CDR2 SVGIG (reference sequence). The CDR3 runs 13 residues. CDR3 sequence: CAWSIAGISEQFF. DNA of the CDR3: TGTGCCTGGAGTATCGCGGGGATATCTGAGCAGTTCTTC.

This clone turned up a few times. The chain recombines TRBV7-2 with TRBJ2-7, with unresolved D. CDR3 length equals 15 residues. Trimming stripped 3 bases from V and 1 base from J, with 13 bases between. Germline values: CDR1 SGHTA, CDR2 FQGNSA. The CDR3 nucleotides are TGTGCCAGCAGCTTCATCTCCGGGTTGTCCTACGAGCAGTACTTC. Its translation: CASSFISGLSYEQYF.

This clone has only a few counts. The chain combines TRBV28 with TRBJ1-1; D remains ambiguous. Germline V gene sequence: CDR1 MDHEN, CDR2 SYDVKM. CDR3 length: 11 amino acids. CDR3 loop: CATWRSTEAFF. CDR3 DNA sequence: TGTGCAACCTGGCGGTCCACTGAAGCTTTCTTT.

The chain has TRBV5-6 and TRBJ2-1, with D perhaps TRBD2 (6 bases). The CDR3 consists of 12 residues. Germline V gene data show CDR1 as SGHDT and CDR2 as YYEEEE. V lost 0 bases to trimming and J lost 13 bases, with 11 bases between them. CDR3 protein: CASSLAASAQFF. CDR3 in DNA: TGTGCCAGCAGCTTGGCCGCTAGCGCACAGTTCTTC. The variable domain in full, completed from reference TRBV5-6 and TRBJ2-1, reads DAGVTQSPTHLIKTRGQQVTLRCSPKSGHDTVSWYQQALGQGPQFIFQYYEEEERQRGNFPDRFSGHQFPNYSSELNVNALLLGDSALYLCASSLAASAQFFGPGTRLTVL.

The V gene is TRBV5-1, the J gene TRBJ2-5, with no clear D. V gave up 0 bases and J gave up 5 bases, with 8 bases separating them. The CDR3 runs 13 residues. Germline CDR1 and CDR2: SGHRS and YFSETQ. For the CDR3, the DNA is TGCGCCAGCAGCTTGGGGAGTAGGGAGACCCAGTACTTC. Translated, it gives CASSLGSRETQYF.

V gene TRBV5-1 combines with J gene TRBJ2-3; tentatively, D is TRBD2 (5 bases). This CDR3 region has 16 residues. The V gene lost 0 bases and the J gene lost 4 bases, with 15 bases spanning the gap. Germline V gives CDR1 SGHRS, CDR2 YFSETQ. The CDR3 DNA reads as TGCGCCAGCAGCTTGGTAACCGGGGTGAGCTCAGATACGCAGTATTTT. It translates to CASSLVTGVSSDTQYF.

CDR3 amino acids: CASSSGQNLLQETQYF. The CDR3 bases are TGCGCCAGCAGCTCTGGACAGAACCTTCTTCAAGAGACCCAGTACTTC. The gene calls are TRBV5-1 and TRBJ2-5; D is possibly TRBD1 (6 bases). V lost 3 bases and J 2 bases, leaving 17 bases between the germline ends. Per the germline V gene, CDR1 is SGHRS and CDR2 is YFSETQ. This CDR3 is 16 amino acids long.

The chain joins TRBV7-9 to TRBJ2-7, with TRBD2 matching 12 bases. The CDR3 spans 15 residues. Per germline, CDR1 SEHNR and CDR2 FQNEAQ (reference sequence). J gave up 4 bases and V 1 base, and 2 bases lay outside the gene matches. The CDR3 here is CASSLGTSGVYEQYF. As DNA, the CDR3 is TGTGCCAGCAGCTTAGGGACTAGCGGGGTTTACGAGCAGTACTTC.

In its sample, this clone was seen a few times. The chain carries TRBV29-1 and TRBJ2-1, with D tentatively TRBD1 (5 bases). The germline V and J ends were trimmed by 5 bases and 6 bases, with 14 bases remaining between them. This CDR3 is 13 amino acids long. Germline V gene data show CDR1 as SQVTM and CDR2 as ANQGSEA. The CDR3 DNA is TGCAGCGTTAATATGGGGCGAGTCAATGAGCAGTTCTTC. This codes for CSVNMGRVNEQFF.

The rearrangement joins TRBV7-9 to TRBJ2-7; D call uncertain. Germline V gene sequence: CDR1 SEHNR, CDR2 FQNEAQ (reference sequence). V dropped 3 bases and J dropped 2 bases, with 17 bases sitting between them. This CDR3 comprises 16 residues. The CDR3 DNA reads as TGTGCCAGCAGCTTTCTTTTCCGACACCGTCCCTACGAGCAGTACTTC. Protein: CASSFLFRHRPYEQYF. The full variable domain, rest sourced from reference TRBV7-9 and TRBJ2-7, is DTGVSQNPRHKITKRGQNVTFRCDPISEHNRLYWYRQTLGQGPEFLTYFQNEAQLEKSRLLSDRFSAERPKGSFSTLEIQRTEQGDSAMYLCASSFLFRHRPYEQYFGPGTRLTVT.

The chain couples TRBV19 to TRBJ2-6, with D perhaps TRBD1 (6 bases). The CDR3 is made up of 15 amino acids. The ends were cut back, 3 bases at V and 2 bases at J, with 8 bases in the middle. Germline CDR1 and CDR2: LNHDA and SQIVND (reference sequence). The CDR3 loop reads CASSIQGTGANVLTF. CDR3 sequence (DNA): TGTGCCAGTAGTATTCAGGGGACTGGGGCCAACGTCCTGACTTTC.

This clone turned up a few times. V gene TRBV9 combines with J gene TRBJ2-1; weak D call: TRBD1 (5 bases). V lost 1 base and J lost 1, with 15 bases in between. Germline lookup yields CDR1 SGDLS and CDR2 YYNGEE. The CDR3 has 17 residues. The CDR3 spells CASSVRGAGSSYNEQFF. As DNA, the CDR3 is TGTGCCAGCAGCGTAAGGGGTGCCGGCTCTTCCTACAATGAGCAGTTCTTC.

The chain joins TRBV6-6 to TRBJ2-7; possibly TRBD2 for D (5 bases). This CDR3 has 14 residues. The V gene's germline CDR1 is MNHNY and CDR2 SVGAGI (reference sequence). The V end was cut by 6 bases, the J end by 0 bases, with 12 bases between. This CDR3 reads CASSRDSRSYEQYF. The CDR3 DNA sequence: TGTGCCAGCAGCCGGGATTCCCGCTCCTACGAGCAGTACTTC.

In its sample, this clone was seen a few times. The DNA for the CDR3 is TGTGCCAGTAGTAGAACAGTGGTTGGCACTGAAGCTTTCTTT. It codes for CASSRTVVGTEAFF. The gene calls are TRBV19 and TRBJ1-1, with D uncertain. CDR1 and CDR2 (germline): LNHDA, SQIVND (reference sequence). Trimming left V 4 bases short and J 4 bases short, with 13 bases between. This CDR3 is built from 14 residues.

In its sample, this clone was seen a few times. The rearrangement uses TRBV5-1 and TRBJ1-5; D remains unclear. This CDR3 is built from 15 residues. Trimming took off 4 bases at V and 3 bases at J, with 14 bases between the two ends. Germline CDR1 reads SGHRS; CDR2 reads YFSETQ. This CDR3 is CASSPAGGDNQPQHF. DNA for the CDR3: TGCGCCAGCAGCCCGGCTGGAGGAGACAATCAGCCCCAGCATTTT. The full variable domain, its missing parts supplied by reference TRBV5-1 and TRBJ1-5, is KAGVTQTPRYLIKTRGQQVTLSCSPISGHRSVSWYQQTPGQGLQFLFEYFSETQRNKGNFPGRFSGRQFSNSRSEMNVSTLELGDSALYLCASSPAGGDNQPQHFGDGTRLSIL.

V and J are TRBV5-4 and TRBJ1-1; 7 nucleotides agree with TRBD1. V lost 1 base and J lost 6; bases outside the gene matches: 9. CDR1 is SGHNT and CDR2 is YYREEE in the germline V gene (reference sequence). The CDR3 spans 15 residues. The CDR3 protein is CASSLKGALSAEAFF. CDR3 nucleotide sequence: TGTGCCAGCAGCTTGAAGGGGGCGCTATCCGCTGAAGCTTTCTTT.

The CDR3 reads CASSVDLAGSIYSYEQYF. The CDR3 DNA reads TGTGCCAGCAGCGTAGATCTAGCGGGTTCCATCTATTCCTACGAGCAGTACTTC. The chain links TRBV9 to TRBJ2-7; 8 nucleotides align to TRBD2. V was pared by 0 bases and J by 1 base, with 12 bases of the junction left unmatched. Germline-derived CDR1 and CDR2 are SGDLS and YYNGEE. The CDR3 sequence is 18 residues long.

This sequence joins TRBV7-2 and TRBJ1-2; 7 bases fit TRBD1. V dropped 2 bases and J dropped 2; count of bases not matched to a gene: 8. The CDR3 has 16 amino acids. Germline V lookup: CDR1 SGHTA, CDR2 FQGNSA. CDR3 residues: CASSLRGQTANYGYTF. DNA for the CDR3: TGTGCCAGCAGCTTACGGGGACAGACCGCGAACTATGGCTACACCTTC.

V and J are TRBV29-1 and TRBJ2-1; 8 nucleotides agree with TRBD1. There are 15 residues in the CDR3. J gave up 3 bases and V 7 bases, and 11 bases lay outside the gene matches. Per the germline V gene, CDR1 is SQVTM and CDR2 is ANQGSEA. CDR3 sequence reads: CSARRTGTFYNEQFF. DNA of the CDR3: TGCAGCGCCCGCCGGACAGGGACGTTCTACAATGAGCAGTTCTTC.